The 12 T cell receptor beta chains presented below share a single source sample, sequenced in a study of T cells in localized non-small cell lung cancer. The method was immunoSEQ multiplex PCR; TCRdb's version includes in-frame clones alone and lacks a portion of them. Of tens of thousands of clones in the sample, approximately 84% are singletons; the top ten hold 25% to 35%. Here the sequenced sample was peripheral blood, taken before any cancer treatment. The origin of the receptors is a male donor at least 60 years old with stage I squamous cell lung carcinoma.

CDR3 DNA sequence: TGCGCCAGCAGCTTGGTGGGGACAGCTGATGAAAAACTGTTTTTT. Protein sequence: CASSLVGTADEKLFF. The chain links TRBV5-1 to TRBJ1-4; 7 bases match TRBD1. Germline CDR1 is SGHRS and CDR2 is YFSETQ. CDR3 length: 15 residues. The ends lost 0 bases at V and 6 bases at J; junction bases unmatched: 5.

The V call is TRBV5-6, the J call TRBJ2-5; D is possibly TRBD2 (5 bases). The CDR3 is made up of 14 amino acids. V lost 4 bases and J lost 2, with 12 bases in between. Germline V gene sequence: CDR1 SGHDT, CDR2 YYEEEE. The CDR3 DNA reads as TGTGCCAGCAGCGGAGGTTTCCTACAAGAGACCCAGTACTTC. This encodes CASSGGFLQETQYF.

The rearrangement joins TRBV10-1 to TRBJ2-7; 8 bases agree with TRBD1. This CDR3 comprises 16 residues. Germline loops: CDR1 WNHNN, CDR2 SYGVQD (reference sequence). The V gene end was trimmed by 0 bases and the J gene end by 3 bases; junction bases not matched to a gene: 7. The DNA for the CDR3 is TGCGCCAGCAGTGAGTCTCCGGACAGGGCTAACTACGAGCAGTACTTC. This codes for CASSESPDRANYEQYF.

This sequence joins TRBV29-1 and TRBJ1-1; D is perhaps TRBD1 (5 bases). The V gene's germline CDR1 is SQVTM and CDR2 ANQGSEA. CDR3 length: 12 residues. Trimming took 6 bases from V and 3 from J, leaving 11 bases between them. The CDR3 is CSVDKGDTEAFF. In DNA, the CDR3 is TGCAGCGTGGACAAAGGGGACACTGAAGCTTTCTTT.

This chain joins TRBV7-9 and TRBJ2-5; D remains unclear. With 8 bases removed from V and 0 bases from J, the gap between germline ends came to 7 bases. CDR3 size: 12 residues. Germline V gene data show CDR1 as SEHNR and CDR2 as FQNEAQ (reference sequence). The CDR3 spells CASEENQETQYF. For the CDR3, the DNA is TGTGCCAGCGAGGAGAACCAAGAGACCCAGTACTTC.

The chain has TRBV5-4 and TRBJ1-3; D call uncertain. Germline CDR1 and CDR2: SGHNT and YYREEE (reference sequence). Trimming cost V 4 bases and J 0 bases, with 14 bases left between them. The CDR3 is 16 residues long. Here the CDR3 reads CASSPTTSHSGNTIYF. The CDR3 coding sequence is TGTGCCAGCAGCCCCACTACCTCCCACTCTGGAAACACCATATATTTT.

This chain connects TRBV4-2 to TRBJ2-7; TRBD1 or TRBD2 may be the D gene (5 bases each). In germline, CDR1 is LGHNA, CDR2 YNFKEQ. The CDR3 extends over 16 amino acids. V lost 0 bases, J lost 7 bases, and 19 bases lay in between. The CDR3 coding sequence is TGTGCCAGCAGCCAAGAAGAATCAGGGACGCAATGGGAGCAGTACTTC. Translation: CASSQEESGTQWEQYF.

This chain connects TRBV2 to TRBJ2-2; 7 nucleotides match TRBD2. This CDR3 has 14 amino acids. V was clipped by 1 base and J by 7 bases; unmatched bases: 3. CDR1 is SNHLY, CDR2 FYNNEI, per germline. The CDR3 nucleotides are TGTGCCAGCAGTGAAGGGCGGGAGCTCGGGGAGCTGTTTTTT. This translates into CASSEGRELGELFF. Full variable domain (rest looked up from reference TRBV2 and TRBJ2-2): EPEVTQTPSHQVTQMGQEVILRCVPISNHLYFYWYRQILGQKVEFLVSFYNNEISEKSEIFDDQFSVERPDGSNFTLKIRSTKLEDSAMYFCASSEGRELGELFFGEGSRLTVL.

The chain recombines TRBV29-1 with TRBJ1-1; perhaps TRBD1 as D (5 bases). This CDR3 is built from 10 residues. The germline V and J ends were trimmed by 7 bases and 10 bases, with 13 bases remaining between them. Germline values: CDR1 SQVTM, CDR2 ANQGSEA. The CDR3 DNA reads TGCAGCGGTTACGAGGGGATAGCTTTCTTT. It is translated as CSGYEGIAFF.

The chain combines TRBV7-2 with TRBJ2-7, with 7 bases matching TRBD1. Germline CDR1 reads SGHTA; CDR2 reads FQGNSA. V lost 5 bases and J lost 7; bases outside the gene matches: 14. The CDR3 has 15 amino acids. CDR3 residues: CASSPRQGGTGEQYF. The CDR3 DNA is TGTGCCAGCAGCCCGAGACAGGGCGGAACGGGAGAGCAGTACTTC.

This chain links TRBV19 with TRBJ1-2; 7 bases are shared with TRBD1. J was trimmed by 8 bases and V by 6 bases; bases with no gene match: 12. Germline V CDR1 and CDR2: LNHDA, SQIVND (reference sequence). This CDR3 region has 14 residues. This chain's CDR3 is CASSLTGLGKGYTF. CDR3 sequence (DNA): TGTGCCAGTAGCCTGACAGGGCTAGGGAAGGGCTACACCTTC.

As to this clone: Other DNA variants within this sample encode the same CDR3. This chain joins TRBV6-5 and TRBJ2-7, with no clear D. The V and J ends lost 2 bases and 2 bases respectively, with 7 bases between them. The CDR3 is 13 residues long. CDR1 MNHEY and CDR2 SVGAGI come from the germline V gene. The CDR3 reads CASSYGRAYEQYF. In nucleotides, the CDR3 is TGTGCCAGCAGTTACGGCAGAGCCTACGAGCAGTACTTC.